The 15 T cell receptor beta chains below all came from one sample that was sequenced in a study of cytomegalovirus exposure and HLA in healthy donors (dated by TCRdb to the late 2010s). Libraries were made using the immunoSEQ multiplex PCR assay. A mixture of 60 forward primers for TCR Vbeta segments and 13 reverse primers for TCR Jbeta segments was used in the multiplex PCR. In its TCRdb copy, this immuneACCESS table keeps in-frame sequences only and misses some clones. Where compared with another copy, unresolved V genes explain less than half of these, and the others have no known cause. A total of under 150,000 clones appear in this sample, approximately 80% of them only once. The biggest ten clones account for around 3.9% of the sample. Sequencing used PBMCs. These TCRs come from a man aged 35-49 years in good health and CMV-seropositive.

This chain joins TRBV2 and TRBJ2-7; 7 bases line up with TRBD2. The CDR3 spans 12 residues. J lost 11 bases, V lost 6 bases, and 10 bases had no gene match. The germline V gene has CDR1 SNHLY and CDR2 FYNNEI. The CDR3 reads CASRLGREMEYF. The CDR3 bases are TGTGCCAGCAGATTGGGGAGGGAGATGGAGTACTTC.

The chain carries TRBV7-6 and TRBJ2-7; D is unresolved. The V gene lost 5 bases and the J gene lost 2 bases, with 13 bases spanning the gap. The CDR3 covers 14 residues. Looked up from germline, CDR1 is SGHVS and CDR2 is FNYEAQ. CDR3: CASSPGSEAYEQYF. CDR3 coding DNA: TGTGCCAGCAGCCCGGGTTCTGAGGCCTACGAGCAGTACTTC.

This chain uses TRBV2 with TRBJ2-2, with TRBD2 identical over 12 bases. This CDR3 spans 16 amino acids. With 6 bases clipped from V and 6 bases from J, the junction kept 8 bases outside the gene matches. CDR1 and CDR2 (germline): SNHLY, FYNNEI. The DNA for the CDR3 is TGTGCCAGCAGGAAAGGGCTAGCGGGGGGGTCCGGGGAGCTGTTTTTT. This translates into CASRKGLAGGSGELFF.

V is TRBV11-1 and J is TRBJ2-3; D is undetermined. Germline CDR1 reads SGHAT; CDR2 reads FQDESV (reference sequence). Trimming stripped 6 bases from V and 2 bases from J, with 15 bases between. The CDR3 has 15 amino acids. For the CDR3, the DNA is TGTGCCAGCAGTCCCTCTGGGCGCCTCACAGATACGCAGTATTTT. This encodes CASSPSGRLTDTQYF.

The genes are TRBV11-2 and TRBJ2-2, with TRBD2 matching over 7 bases. Germline V lookup: CDR1 SGHAT, CDR2 FQNNGV. The trim removed 5 bases at V and 4 bases at J, leaving 13 bases unmatched. This CDR3 has 17 amino acids. CDR3 sequence reads: CASSRFLADRGTGELFF. The CDR3 nucleotides read TGTGCCAGCAGCCGATTTCTAGCGGATAGGGGCACCGGGGAGCTGTTTTTT. The full variable domain, rest sourced from reference TRBV11-2 and TRBJ2-2, is EAGVAQSPRYKIIEKRQSVAFWCNPISGHATLYWYQQILGQGPKLLIQFQNNGVVDDSQLPKDRFSAERLKGVDSTLKIQPAKLEDSAVYLCASSRFLADRGTGELFFGEGSRLTVL.

This rearrangement joins TRBV7-9 to TRBJ1-5, with D possibly being TRBD1 (5 bases). The germline V gene has CDR1 SEHNR and CDR2 FQNEAQ (reference sequence). Trimming cost V 5 bases and J 6 bases, with 8 bases left between them. The CDR3 contains 12 residues. CDR3 DNA sequence: TGTGCCAGCAGCCTTGGGGCTCAGCCCCAGCATTTT. Translating it yields CASSLGAQPQHF. Full variable domain (outside the CDR3, taken from reference TRBV7-9 and TRBJ1-5): DTGVSQNPRHKITKRGQNVTFRCDPISEHNRLYWYRQTLGQGPEFLTYFQNEAQLEKSRLLSDRFSAERPKGSFSTLEIQRTEQGDSAMYLCASSLGAQPQHFGDGTRLSIL.

CDR3 sequence reads: CASSLVQTYEQYF. CDR3 sequence (DNA): TGTGCCAGCAGCTTGGTACAGACATACGAGCAGTACTTC. The V gene is TRBV5-6, the J gene TRBJ2-7; D is unresolved. The CDR3 loop spans 13 amino acids. Trimming stripped 0 bases from V and 4 bases from J, with 8 bases between. The germline CDR1 and CDR2 sequences are SGHDT and YYEEEE.

J is TRBJ1-2 and V is TRBV9; 8 bases line up with TRBD1. J was trimmed by 2 bases and V by 1 base; bases with no gene match: 1. The V gene's germline CDR1 is SGDLS and CDR2 YYNGEE. The CDR3 has 14 amino acids. Written as DNA, the CDR3 is TGTGCCAGCAGCGTATCAGGGGGCAACTATGGCTACACCTTC. This gives the protein CASSVSGGNYGYTF. The whole variable domain, filled in from reference TRBV9 and TRBJ1-2, reads DSGVTQTPKHLITATGQRVTLRCSPRSGDLSVYWYQQSLDQGLQFLIQYYNGEERAKGNILERFSAQQFPDLHSELNLSSLELGDSALYFCASSVSGGNYGYTFGSGTRLTVV.

This clone was seen just once. The rearrangement joins TRBV5-1 to TRBJ2-7; maybe TRBD2 (6 bases). V was trimmed by 4 bases and J by 3 bases, leaving 14 bases between them. The CDR3 consists of 14 residues. Germline CDR1 reads SGHRS; CDR2 reads YFSETQ. The CDR3 is CASSAGRWGYEQYF. CDR3 nucleotide sequence: TGCGCCAGCAGCGCGGGACGGTGGGGCTACGAGCAGTACTTC.

The rearrangement joins TRBV5-4 to TRBJ1-3, with D possibly being TRBD1 (6 bases). V shed 4 bases and J shed 4 bases, with 18 bases lying between them. From germline, CDR1 is SGHNT and CDR2 YYREEE (reference sequence). The CDR3 runs 16 residues. CDR3 nucleotides: TGTGCCAGCAGCGCCAGGGGCCGCTCCTTGGGAAACACCATATATTTT. The encoded protein is CASSARGRSLGNTIYF.

The chain couples TRBV6-1 to TRBJ2-5; TRBD1 aligns across 10 bases. J was trimmed by 3 bases and V by 4 bases; bases with no gene match: 2. Germline-derived CDR1 and CDR2 are MNHNS and SASEGT. The CDR3 is 14 amino acids. The CDR3 protein is CASSVGTGEETQYF. Here the CDR3 DNA reads TGTGCCAGCAGTGTAGGGACAGGGGAAGAGACCCAGTACTTC.

This rearrangement joins TRBV18 to TRBJ1-1, with TRBD1 matching 8 bases. The junction had 10 bases not matched to a gene; V was cut back by 4 bases and J by 6 bases. CDR1 is KGHSH, CDR2 LQKENI, per germline. The CDR3 runs to 15 residues. Here the CDR3 reads CASSLDLTGASEAFF. The CDR3 DNA sequence: TGTGCCAGCTCACTAGACCTGACAGGGGCTTCTGAAGCTTTCTTT. The full variable domain, its missing parts supplied by reference TRBV18 and TRBJ1-1, is NAGVMQNPRHLVRRRGQEARLRCSPMKGHSHVYWYRQLPEEGLKFMVYLQKENIIDESGMPKERFSAEFPKEGPSILRIQQVVRGDSAAYFCASSLDLTGASEAFFGQGTRLTVV.

V usage is TRBV6-1 and J usage is TRBJ2-7; 10 bases fit TRBD2. The CDR3 extends over 14 amino acids. The trim removed 8 bases at V and 2 bases at J, leaving 6 bases unmatched. The germline CDR1 and CDR2 sequences are MNHNS and SASEGT. The CDR3 spells CASGRTSGTYEQYF. The CDR3 coding sequence is TGTGCCAGCGGGAGGACTAGCGGCACCTACGAGCAGTACTTC.

The chain joins TRBV11-2 to TRBJ1-3; D is unresolved. The CDR3 is 13 amino acids. The germline V gene has CDR1 SGHAT and CDR2 FQNNGV. Trimming took off 0 bases at V and 2 bases at J, with 2 bases between the two ends. The CDR3 spells CASSLDAGNTIYF. The CDR3 region has the DNA TGTGCCAGCAGCTTAGACGCTGGAAACACCATATATTTT.

This clone was seen a single time. The CDR3 coding sequence is TGTGCCAGCAGTCTGGACAGGGGTCTCTACAATGAGCAGTTCTTC. It translates to CASSLDRGLYNEQFF. This sequence joins TRBV6-5 and TRBJ2-1; TRBD1 matches 9 bases. The germline V gene has CDR1 MNHEY and CDR2 SVGAGI. Trimming at V came to 5 bases and at J to 3 bases, leaving 5 bases not matched to a gene. This CDR3 has 15 amino acids.